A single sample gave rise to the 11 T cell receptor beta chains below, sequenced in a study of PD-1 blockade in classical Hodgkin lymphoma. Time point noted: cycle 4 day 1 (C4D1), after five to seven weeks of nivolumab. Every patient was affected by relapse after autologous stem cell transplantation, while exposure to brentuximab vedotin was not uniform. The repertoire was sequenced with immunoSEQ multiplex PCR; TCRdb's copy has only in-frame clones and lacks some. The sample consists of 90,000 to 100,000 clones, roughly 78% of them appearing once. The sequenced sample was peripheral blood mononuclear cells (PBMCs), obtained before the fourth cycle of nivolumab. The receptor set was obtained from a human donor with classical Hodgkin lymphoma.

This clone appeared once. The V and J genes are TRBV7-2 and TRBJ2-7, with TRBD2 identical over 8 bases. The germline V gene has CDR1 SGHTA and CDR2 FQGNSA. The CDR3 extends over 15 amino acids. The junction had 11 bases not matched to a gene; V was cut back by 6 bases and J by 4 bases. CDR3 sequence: CASSPRAGGGYEQYF. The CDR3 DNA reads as TGTGCCAGCAGTCCTCGGGCCGGGGGGGGTTACGAGCAGTACTTC.

The CDR3 DNA reads as TGTGCCATAGGTGGCGGGAGGTGGTACGAGCAGTACTTC. Translation: CAIGGGRWYEQYF. V is TRBV6-6 and J is TRBJ2-7, with 8 bases aligning to TRBD2. CDR3 length equals 13 residues. Per germline, CDR1 MNHNY and CDR2 SVGAGI (reference sequence). The V and J ends lost 10 bases and 4 bases, in that order; junction bases with no gene match: 9.

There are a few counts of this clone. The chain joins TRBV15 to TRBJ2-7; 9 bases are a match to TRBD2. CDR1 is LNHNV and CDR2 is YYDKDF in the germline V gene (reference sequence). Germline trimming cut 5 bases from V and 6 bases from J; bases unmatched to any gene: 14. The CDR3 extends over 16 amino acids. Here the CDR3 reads CATSELGGGDFVEQYF. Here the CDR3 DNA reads TGTGCCACCAGCGAGCTCGGCGGGGGGGATTTCGTCGAGCAGTACTTC. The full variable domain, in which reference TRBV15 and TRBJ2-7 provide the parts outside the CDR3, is DAMVIQNPRYQVTQFGKPVTLSCSQTLNHNVMYWYQQKSSQAPKLLFHYYDKDFNNEADTPDNFQSRRPNTSFCFLDIRSPGLGDTAMYLCATSELGGGDFVEQYFGPGTRLTVT.

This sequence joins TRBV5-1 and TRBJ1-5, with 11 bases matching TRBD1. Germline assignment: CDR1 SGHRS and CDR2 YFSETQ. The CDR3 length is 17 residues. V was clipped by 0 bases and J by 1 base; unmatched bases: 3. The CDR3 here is CASSLGTGGLSNQPQHF. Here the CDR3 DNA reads TGCGCCAGCAGCTTGGGGACAGGGGGCTTAAGCAATCAGCCCCAGCATTTT. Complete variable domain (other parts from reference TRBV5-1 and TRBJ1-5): KAGVTQTPRYLIKTRGQQVTLSCSPISGHRSVSWYQQTPGQGLQFLFEYFSETQRNKGNFPGRFSGRQFSNSRSEMNVSTLELGDSALYLCASSLGTGGLSNQPQHFGDGTRLSIL.

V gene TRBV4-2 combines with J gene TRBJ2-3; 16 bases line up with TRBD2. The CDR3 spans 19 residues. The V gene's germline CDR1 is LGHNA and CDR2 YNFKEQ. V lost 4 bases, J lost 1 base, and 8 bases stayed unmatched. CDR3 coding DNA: TGTGCCAGCAGCCCGGGGACTAGCGGGGGGGCCCACGGCACAGATACGCAGTATTTT. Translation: CASSPGTSGGAHGTDTQYF.

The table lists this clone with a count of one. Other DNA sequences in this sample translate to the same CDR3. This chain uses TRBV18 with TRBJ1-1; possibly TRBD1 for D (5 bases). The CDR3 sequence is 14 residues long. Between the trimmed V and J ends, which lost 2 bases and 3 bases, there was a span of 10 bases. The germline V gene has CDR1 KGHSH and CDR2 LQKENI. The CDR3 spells CASSPETAHTEAFF. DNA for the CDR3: TGTGCCAGCTCACCAGAGACAGCTCACACTGAAGCTTTCTTT. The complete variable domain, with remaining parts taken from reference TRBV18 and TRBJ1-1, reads NAGVMQNPRHLVRRRGQEARLRCSPMKGHSHVYWYRQLPEEGLKFMVYLQKENIIDESGMPKERFSAEFPKEGPSILRIQQVVRGDSAAYFCASSPETAHTEAFFGQGTRLTVV.

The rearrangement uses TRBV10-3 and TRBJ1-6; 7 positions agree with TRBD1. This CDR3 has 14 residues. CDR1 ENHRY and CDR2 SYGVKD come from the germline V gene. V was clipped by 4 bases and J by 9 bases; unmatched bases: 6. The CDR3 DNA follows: TGTGCCATCAGTGCTCAGGGGGGGGGTTCACCCCTCCACTTT. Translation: CAISAQGGGSPLHF.

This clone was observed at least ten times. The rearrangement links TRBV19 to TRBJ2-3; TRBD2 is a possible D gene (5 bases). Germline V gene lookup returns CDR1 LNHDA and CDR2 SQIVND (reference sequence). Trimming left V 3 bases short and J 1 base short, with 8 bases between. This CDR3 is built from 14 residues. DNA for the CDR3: TGTGCCAGTAGTATTCAGGAGGGCACAGATACGCAGTATTTT. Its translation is CASSIQEGTDTQYF.

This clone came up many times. CDR3 DNA: TGTGCCAGCAGCTCCCAAAGCGTAACTCGCTCCTACGAGCAGTACTTC. Translation gives CASSSQSVTRSYEQYF. The genes are TRBV5-4 and TRBJ2-7; D gene uncertain. The CDR3 is 16 residues long. CDR1 SGHNT and CDR2 YYREEE come from the germline V gene (reference sequence). V dropped 3 bases and J dropped 0 bases, with 16 bases sitting between them.

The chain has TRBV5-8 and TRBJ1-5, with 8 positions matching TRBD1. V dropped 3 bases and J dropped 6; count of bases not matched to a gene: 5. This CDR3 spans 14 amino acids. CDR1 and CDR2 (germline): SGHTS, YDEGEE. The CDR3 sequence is CASSSGQGGQPQHF. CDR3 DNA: TGTGCCAGCAGCTCCGGACAGGGCGGTCAGCCCCAGCATTTT.

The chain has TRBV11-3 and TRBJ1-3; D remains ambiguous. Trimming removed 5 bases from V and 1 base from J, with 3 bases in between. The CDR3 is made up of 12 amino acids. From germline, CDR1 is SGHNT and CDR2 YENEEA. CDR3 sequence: CASSRSGNTIYF. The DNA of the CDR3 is TGTGCCAGCAGCCGATCTGGAAACACCATATATTTT. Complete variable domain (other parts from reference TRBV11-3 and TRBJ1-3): EAGVVQSPRYKIIEKKQPVAFWCNPISGHNTLYWYLQNLGQGPELLIRYENEEAVDDSQLPKDRFSAERLKGVDSTLKIQPAELGDSAVYLCASSRSGNTIYFGEGSWLTVV.